A single sample is the source of the 10 T cell receptor beta chains below, sequenced in a study of OX40 agonist ivuxolimab in advanced cancers. Assay used: immunoSEQ multiplex PCR; TCRdb lists only in-frame clones, some missing. The sample gives 36,000 or so clones, roughly 90% of which show up once; about 4.3% is in the top ten. The specimen was CD4+ or CD8+ T cells sorted from blood, collected in a trial of the OX40 agonist ivuxolimab. The receptors originated from an adult with an advanced solid tumor such as melanoma, head and neck, liver or kidney cancer.

The CDR3 bases are TGTGCCAGCAGACTAGCGGGGGGGTTAGATACGCAGTATTTT. This sequence encodes CASRLAGGLDTQYF. The V and J genes are TRBV6-5 and TRBJ2-3; 13 nucleotides line up with TRBD2. V lost 6 bases and J lost 5; bases outside the gene matches: 2. CDR3 length: 14 residues. Germline assignment: CDR1 MNHEY and CDR2 SVGAGI.

The chain uses TRBV28 and TRBJ2-2, with D possibly being TRBD1 (6 bases). Germline CDR1 is MDHEN and CDR2 is SYDVKM. Trimming stripped 3 bases from V and 6 bases from J, with 14 bases between. The CDR3 runs to 15 residues. The CDR3 reads CASSFEQGSSGELFF. The CDR3 DNA reads as TGTGCCAGCAGTTTCGAACAGGGCAGTTCCGGGGAGCTGTTTTTT.

The rearrangement links TRBV7-8 to TRBJ1-5; D gene ambiguous. V gave up 5 bases and J gave up 5 bases, with 10 bases separating them. CDR3 size: 13 residues. Germline CDR1 and CDR2: SGHVS and FQNEAQ. CDR3 nucleotides: TGTGCCAGCAGCCCCGAGCGAGATCAGCCCCAGCATTTT. This sequence encodes CASSPERDQPQHF. Filled out from reference TRBV7-8 and TRBJ1-5, the complete variable domain reads GAGVSQSPRYKVAKRGQDVALRCDPISGHVSLFWYQQALGQGPEFLTYFQNEAQLDKSGLPSDRFFAERPEGSVSTLKIQRTQQEDSAVYLCASSPERDQPQHFGDGTRLSIL.

Concerning this clone itself: Other DNA sequences in this specimen translate into the identical CDR3. The chain combines TRBV15 with TRBJ2-3, with TRBD1 as a possible D gene (6 bases). V lost 0 bases and J lost 1, with 8 bases in between. Germline V lookup: CDR1 LNHNV, CDR2 YYDKDF (reference sequence). The CDR3 covers 15 residues. CDR3 DNA sequence: TGTGCCACCAGCAGAGACAGGGGCGGCACAGATACGCAGTATTTT. Translating it yields CATSRDRGGTDTQYF. The full variable domain, its missing parts supplied by reference TRBV15 and TRBJ2-3, is DAMVIQNPRYQVTQFGKPVTLSCSQTLNHNVMYWYQQKSSQAPKLLFHYYDKDFNNEADTPDNFQSRRPNTSFCFLDIRSPGLGDTAMYLCATSRDRGGTDTQYFGPGTRLTVL.

The chain carries TRBV5-1 and TRBJ2-1, with 8 bases matching TRBD2. CDR3 length equals 17 residues. J gave up 2 bases and V 4 bases, and 11 bases lay outside the gene matches. Germline V gene lookup returns CDR1 SGHRS and CDR2 YFSETQ. The CDR3 nucleotides read TGCGCCAGCAGCGCCCGGCCCGGGACTAGAACCTACAATGAGCAGTTCTTC. Protein product: CASSARPGTRTYNEQFF.

The chain is built from TRBV6-5 and TRBJ1-4, with D hard to call. In germline, CDR1 is MNHEY, CDR2 SVGAGI. The CDR3 loop spans 13 amino acids. V was cut by 2 bases and J by 8 bases, with 9 bases left in between. The CDR3 is CASSYTIQEKLFF. In DNA form, the CDR3 reads TGTGCCAGCAGTTACACTATCCAAGAAAAACTGTTTTTT.

The rearrangement joins TRBV2 to TRBJ2-3, with D perhaps TRBD1 (5 bases). There are 17 residues in the CDR3. The V gene's germline CDR1 is SNHLY and CDR2 FYNNEI. Trimming removed 2 bases at V and 0 bases at J, with 15 bases between. The CDR3 DNA is TGTGCCAGCAGTGAAAGGGGAAAACCCGCTAGCACAGATACGCAGTATTTT. Residues: CASSERGKPASTDTQYF.

V usage is TRBV19 and J usage is TRBJ1-2; no clear D gene. The V gene's germline CDR1 is LNHDA and CDR2 SQIVND (reference sequence). Between the trimmed V and J ends, which lost 2 bases and 8 bases, there was a span of 18 bases. CDR3 length: 15 residues. The CDR3 DNA follows: TGTGCCAGTAGTATATATTTTCGAGGGCAGCGAGGCTACACCTTC. Translating it yields CASSIYFRGQRGYTF.

The J gene is TRBJ2-3, the V gene TRBV6-1; 11 nucleotides align to TRBD1. Trimming removed 11 bases from V and 1 base from J; junction bases left unmatched: 8. This CDR3 is built from 15 residues. Germline lookup yields CDR1 MNHNS and CDR2 SASEGT. CDR3: CAGEDRGLRTDTQYF. The DNA for the CDR3 is TGTGCCGGGGAGGACAGGGGGCTTCGCACAGATACGCAGTATTTT.

Here the CDR3 reads CASSLGHRDSYEQYF. The CDR3 DNA follows: TGCGCCAGCAGCTTGGGACATAGGGACTCCTACGAGCAGTACTTC. This chain uses TRBV5-1 with TRBJ2-7; D is uncertain. Germline V gene sequence: CDR1 SGHRS, CDR2 YFSETQ. Trimming left V 0 bases short and J 0 bases short, with 10 bases between. The CDR3 contains 15 residues.